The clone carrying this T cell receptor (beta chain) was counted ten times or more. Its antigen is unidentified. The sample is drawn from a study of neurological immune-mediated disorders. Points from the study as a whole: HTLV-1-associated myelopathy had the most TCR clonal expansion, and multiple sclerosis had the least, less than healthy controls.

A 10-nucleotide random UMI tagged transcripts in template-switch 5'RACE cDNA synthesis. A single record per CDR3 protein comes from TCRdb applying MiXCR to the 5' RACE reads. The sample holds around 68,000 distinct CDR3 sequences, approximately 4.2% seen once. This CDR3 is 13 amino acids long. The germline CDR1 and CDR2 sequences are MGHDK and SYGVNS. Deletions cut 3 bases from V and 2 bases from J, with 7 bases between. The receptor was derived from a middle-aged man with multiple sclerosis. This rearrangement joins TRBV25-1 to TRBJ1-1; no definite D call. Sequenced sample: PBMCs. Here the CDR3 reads CASSDLPNTEAFF. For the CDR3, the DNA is TGTGCCAGCAGTGATTTACCAAACACTGAAGCTTTCTTT. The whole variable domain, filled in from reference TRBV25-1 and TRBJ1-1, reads EADIYQTPRYLVIGTGKKITLECSQTMGHDKMYWYQQDPGMELHLIHYSYGVNSTEKGDLSSESTVSRIRTEHFPLTLESARPSHTSQYLCASSDLPNTEAFFGQGTRLTVV.